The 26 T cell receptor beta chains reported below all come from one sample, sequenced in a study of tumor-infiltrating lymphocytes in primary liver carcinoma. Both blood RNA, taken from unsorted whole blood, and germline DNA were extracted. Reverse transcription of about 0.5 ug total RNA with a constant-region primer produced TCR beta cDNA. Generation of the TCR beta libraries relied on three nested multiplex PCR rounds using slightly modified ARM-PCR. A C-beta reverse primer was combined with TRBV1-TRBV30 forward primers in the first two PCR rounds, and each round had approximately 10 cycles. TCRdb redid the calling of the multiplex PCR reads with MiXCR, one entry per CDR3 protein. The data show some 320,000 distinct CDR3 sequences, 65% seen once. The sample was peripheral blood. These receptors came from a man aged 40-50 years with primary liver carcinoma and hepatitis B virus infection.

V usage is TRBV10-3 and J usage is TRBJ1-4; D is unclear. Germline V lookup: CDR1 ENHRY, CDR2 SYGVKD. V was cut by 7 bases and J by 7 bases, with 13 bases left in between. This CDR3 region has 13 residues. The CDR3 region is CAITRNLSEKLFF. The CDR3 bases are TGTGCCATCACCAGGAACCTAAGTGAAAAACTGTTTTTT.

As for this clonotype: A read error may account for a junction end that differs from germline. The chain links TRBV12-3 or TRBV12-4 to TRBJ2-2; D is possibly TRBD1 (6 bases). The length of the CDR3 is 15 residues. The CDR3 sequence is CDSSTTGHHTGELFF. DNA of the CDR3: TGTGACAGCAGTACCACGGGACATCACACCGGGGAACTGTTTTTT.

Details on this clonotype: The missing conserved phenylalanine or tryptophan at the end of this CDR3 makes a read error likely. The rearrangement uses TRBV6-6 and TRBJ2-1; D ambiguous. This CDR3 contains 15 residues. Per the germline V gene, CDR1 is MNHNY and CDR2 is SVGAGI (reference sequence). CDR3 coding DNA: TGTGCTCGCAGTTACCCTGGAGACGGGTACAATGAGCAGTTCCTC. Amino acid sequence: CARSYPGDGYNEQFL.

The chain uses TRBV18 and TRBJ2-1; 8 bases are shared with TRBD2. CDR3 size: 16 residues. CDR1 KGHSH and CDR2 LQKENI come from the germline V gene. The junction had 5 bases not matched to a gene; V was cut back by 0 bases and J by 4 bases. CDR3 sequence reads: CASSPPLAGLYNEQFF. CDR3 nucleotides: TGTGCCAGCTCACCACCGTTAGCGGGGTTATACAATGAGCAGTTCTTC. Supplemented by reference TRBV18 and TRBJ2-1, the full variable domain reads NAGVMQNPRHLVRRRGQEARLRCSPMKGHSHVYWYRQLPEEGLKFMVYLQKENIIDESGMPKERFSAEFPKEGPSILRIQQVVRGDSAAYFCASSPPLAGLYNEQFFGPGTRLTVL.

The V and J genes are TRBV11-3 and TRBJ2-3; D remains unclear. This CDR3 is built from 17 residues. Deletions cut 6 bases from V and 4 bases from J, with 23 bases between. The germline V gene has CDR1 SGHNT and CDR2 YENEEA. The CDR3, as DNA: TGTGCCAGCAGTTCACACCTTCTGGCGGATATTTCAGATACGCAGTATTTT. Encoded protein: CASSSHLLADISDTQYF.

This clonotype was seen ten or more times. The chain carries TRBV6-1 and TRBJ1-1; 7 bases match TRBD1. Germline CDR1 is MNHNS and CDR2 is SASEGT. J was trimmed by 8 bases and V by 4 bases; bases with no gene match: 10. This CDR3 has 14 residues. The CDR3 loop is CASSVVRGGLEAFF. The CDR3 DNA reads TGTGCCAGCAGTGTTGTCAGGGGGGGGCTGGAAGCTTTCTTT.

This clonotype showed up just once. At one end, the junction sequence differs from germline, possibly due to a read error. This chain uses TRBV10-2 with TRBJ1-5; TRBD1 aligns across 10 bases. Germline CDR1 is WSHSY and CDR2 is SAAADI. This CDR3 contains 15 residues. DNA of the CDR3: TGCGCCACCAGCAAGGGACAGGGGCTATCAGGGCCCCAACATTTT. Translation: CATSKGQGLSGPQHF.

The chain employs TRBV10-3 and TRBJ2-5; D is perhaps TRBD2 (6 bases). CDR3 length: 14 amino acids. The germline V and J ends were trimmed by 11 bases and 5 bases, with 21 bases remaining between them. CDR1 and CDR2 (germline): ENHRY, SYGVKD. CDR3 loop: CAAGGRDGVETQYF. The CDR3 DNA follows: TGTGCCGCCGGCGGGCGGGATGGGGTGGAGACCCAGTACTTC.

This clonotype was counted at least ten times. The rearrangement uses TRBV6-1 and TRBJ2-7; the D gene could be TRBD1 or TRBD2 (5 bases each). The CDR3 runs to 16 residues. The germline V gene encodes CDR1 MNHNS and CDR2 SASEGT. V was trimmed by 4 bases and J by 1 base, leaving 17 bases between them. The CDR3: CASSGDWGPLSYEQYF. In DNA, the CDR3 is TGTGCCAGCAGTGGGGATTGGGGACCCTTATCCTACGAGCAGTACTTC.

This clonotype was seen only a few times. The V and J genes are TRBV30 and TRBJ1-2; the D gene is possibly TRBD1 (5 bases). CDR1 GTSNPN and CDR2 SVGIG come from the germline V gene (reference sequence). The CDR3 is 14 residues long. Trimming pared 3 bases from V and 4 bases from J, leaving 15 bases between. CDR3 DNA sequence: TGTGCCTGGAGCGGCGACAGCTCGCTCTATGGCTACACCTTC. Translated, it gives CAWSGDSSLYGYTF. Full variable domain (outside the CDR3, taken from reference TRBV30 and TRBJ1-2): SQTIHQWPATLVQPVGSPLSLECTVEGTSNPNLYWYRQAAGRGLQLLFYSVGIGQISSEVPQNLSASRPQDRQFILSSKKLLLSDSGFYLCAWSGDSSLYGYTFGSGTRLTVV.

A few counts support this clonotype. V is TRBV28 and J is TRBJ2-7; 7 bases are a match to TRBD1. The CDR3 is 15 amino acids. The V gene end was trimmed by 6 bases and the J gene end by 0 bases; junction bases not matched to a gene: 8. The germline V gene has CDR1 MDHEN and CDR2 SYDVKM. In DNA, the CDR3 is TGTGCCAGCAGCTACGACAGGGACCGCTCCTACGAGCAGTACTTC. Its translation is CASSYDRDRSYEQYF. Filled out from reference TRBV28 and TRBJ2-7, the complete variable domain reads DVKVTQSSRYLVKRTGEKVFLECVQDMDHENMFWYRQDPGLGLRLIYFSYDVKMKEKGDIPEGYSVSREKKERFSLILESASTNQTSMYLCASSYDRDRSYEQYFGPGTRLTVT.

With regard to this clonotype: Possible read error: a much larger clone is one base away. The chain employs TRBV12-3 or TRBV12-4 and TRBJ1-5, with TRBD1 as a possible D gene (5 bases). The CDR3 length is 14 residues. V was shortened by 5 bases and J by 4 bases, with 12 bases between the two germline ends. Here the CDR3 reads CASSVIGVNQPQHF. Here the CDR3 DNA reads TGTGCCAGCAGTGTGATAGGGGTAAATCAGCCCCAGCATTTT.

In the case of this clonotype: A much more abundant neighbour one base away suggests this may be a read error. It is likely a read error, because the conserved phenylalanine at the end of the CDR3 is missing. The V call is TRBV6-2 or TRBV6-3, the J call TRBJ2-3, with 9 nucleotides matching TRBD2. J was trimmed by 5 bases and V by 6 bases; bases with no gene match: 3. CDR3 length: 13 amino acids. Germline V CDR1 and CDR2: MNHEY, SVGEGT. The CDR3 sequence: CASRWTSVDTQYY. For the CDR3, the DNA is TGTGCCAGCAGATGGACTAGCGTAGATACGCAGTATTAT.

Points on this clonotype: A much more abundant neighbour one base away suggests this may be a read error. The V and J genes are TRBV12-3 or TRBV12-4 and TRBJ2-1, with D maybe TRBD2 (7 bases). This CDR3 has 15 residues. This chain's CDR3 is CASTLFAGAGNEQFF. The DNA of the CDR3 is TGTGCCAGCACTTTATTTGCGGGGGCGGGGAATGAGCAGTTCTTC.

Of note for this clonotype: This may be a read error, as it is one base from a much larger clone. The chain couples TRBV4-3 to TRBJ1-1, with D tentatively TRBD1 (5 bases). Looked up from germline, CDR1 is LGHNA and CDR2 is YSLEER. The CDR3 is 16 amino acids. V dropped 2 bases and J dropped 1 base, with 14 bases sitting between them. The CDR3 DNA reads TGCGCCAGCAGCCAATTATGCCCAGGACAGAACACTGAAGCTTTCTTT. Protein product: CASSQLCPGQNTEAFF.

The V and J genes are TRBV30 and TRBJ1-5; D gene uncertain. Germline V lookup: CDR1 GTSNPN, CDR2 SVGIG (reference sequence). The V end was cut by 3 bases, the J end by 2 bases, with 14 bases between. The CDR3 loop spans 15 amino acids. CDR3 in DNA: TGTGCCTGGAGGGGAAAGGGAGGTGGCAATCAGCCCCAGCATTTT. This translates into CAWRGKGGGNQPQHF.

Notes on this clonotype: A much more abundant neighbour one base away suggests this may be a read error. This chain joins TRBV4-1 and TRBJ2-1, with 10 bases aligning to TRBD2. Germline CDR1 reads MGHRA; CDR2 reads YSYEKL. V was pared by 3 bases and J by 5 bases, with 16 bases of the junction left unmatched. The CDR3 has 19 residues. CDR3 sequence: CASSQIADRGLAGDNEQFF. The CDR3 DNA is TGCGCCAGCAGCCAGATCGCGGATAGGGGGCTAGCGGGAGACAATGAGCAGTTCTTC.

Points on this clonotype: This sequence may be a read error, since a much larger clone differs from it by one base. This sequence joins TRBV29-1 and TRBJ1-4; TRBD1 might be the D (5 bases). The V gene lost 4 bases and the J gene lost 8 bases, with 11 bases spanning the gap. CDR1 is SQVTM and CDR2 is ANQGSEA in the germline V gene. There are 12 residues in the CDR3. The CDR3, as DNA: TGCAGCGTTGGGGGGGTGGGCGAAAAACTGTTTTTT. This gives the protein CSVGGVGEKLFF.

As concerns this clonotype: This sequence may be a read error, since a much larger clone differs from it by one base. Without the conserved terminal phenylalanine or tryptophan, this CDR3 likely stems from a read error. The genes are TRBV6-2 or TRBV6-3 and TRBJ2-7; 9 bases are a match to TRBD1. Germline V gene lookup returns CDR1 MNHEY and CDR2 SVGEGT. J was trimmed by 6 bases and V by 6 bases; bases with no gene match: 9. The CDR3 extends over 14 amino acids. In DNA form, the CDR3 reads TGTGCCAGCAGATGGGGACAGGGTTCTGGCGAGCAGTACTTG. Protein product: CASRWGQGSGEQYL.

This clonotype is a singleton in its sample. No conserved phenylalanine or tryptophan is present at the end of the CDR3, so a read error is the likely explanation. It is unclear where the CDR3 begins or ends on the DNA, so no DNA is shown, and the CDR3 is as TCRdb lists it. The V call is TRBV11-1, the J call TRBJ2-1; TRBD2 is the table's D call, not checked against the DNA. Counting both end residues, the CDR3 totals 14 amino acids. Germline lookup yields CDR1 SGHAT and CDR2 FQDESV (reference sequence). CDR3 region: CASSPRLAGALQLL.

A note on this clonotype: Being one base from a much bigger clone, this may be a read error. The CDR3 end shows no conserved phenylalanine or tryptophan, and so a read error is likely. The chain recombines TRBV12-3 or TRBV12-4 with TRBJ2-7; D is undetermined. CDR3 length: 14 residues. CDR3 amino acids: CASSLDGPLYEQYS. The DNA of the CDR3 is TGTGCCAGCAGCTTAGACGGTCCACTCTACGAGCAGTACTCC.

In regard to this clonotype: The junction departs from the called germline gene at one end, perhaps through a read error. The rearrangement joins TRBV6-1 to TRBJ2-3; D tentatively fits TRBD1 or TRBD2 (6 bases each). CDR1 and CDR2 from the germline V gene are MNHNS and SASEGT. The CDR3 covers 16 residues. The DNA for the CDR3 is TGTGCCAGCAGCAAAATAACCGGGGGCCGCATAGATACGCAGTATTTC. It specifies CASSKITGGRIDTQYF.

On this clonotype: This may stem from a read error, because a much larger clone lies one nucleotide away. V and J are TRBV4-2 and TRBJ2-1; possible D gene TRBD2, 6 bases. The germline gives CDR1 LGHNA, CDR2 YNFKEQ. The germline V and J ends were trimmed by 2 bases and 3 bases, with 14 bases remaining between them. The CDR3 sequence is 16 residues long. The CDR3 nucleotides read TGTGCCAGCAGCCAAAAAACGGGGACTGTCTACAATGAGCAGTTCTTC. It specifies CASSQKTGTVYNEQFF.

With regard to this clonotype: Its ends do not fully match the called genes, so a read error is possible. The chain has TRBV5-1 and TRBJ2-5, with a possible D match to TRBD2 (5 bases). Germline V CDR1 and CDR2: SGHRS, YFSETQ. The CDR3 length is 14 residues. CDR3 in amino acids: CTSRRGSYQETQYF. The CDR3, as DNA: TGCACCAGCAGGCGAGGGAGTTACCAAGAGACCCAGTACTTC.

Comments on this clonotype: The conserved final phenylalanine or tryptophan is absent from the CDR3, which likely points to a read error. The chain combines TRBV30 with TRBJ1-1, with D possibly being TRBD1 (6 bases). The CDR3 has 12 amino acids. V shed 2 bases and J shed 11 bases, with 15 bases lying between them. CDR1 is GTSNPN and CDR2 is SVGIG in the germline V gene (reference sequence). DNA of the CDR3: TGTGCCTGGAGTTCTCGGACAGCCCATGCTTTCTAT. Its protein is CAWSSRTAHAFY.

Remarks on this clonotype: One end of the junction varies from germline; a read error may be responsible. CDR3 loop: CASSWGNTEDFF. The CDR3 nucleotides are TGTGCCAGCAGCTGGGGGAACACTGAAGATTTCTTT. This chain connects TRBV12-3 or TRBV12-4 to TRBJ1-1; possible D gene TRBD1, 5 bases. The CDR3 runs 12 residues.